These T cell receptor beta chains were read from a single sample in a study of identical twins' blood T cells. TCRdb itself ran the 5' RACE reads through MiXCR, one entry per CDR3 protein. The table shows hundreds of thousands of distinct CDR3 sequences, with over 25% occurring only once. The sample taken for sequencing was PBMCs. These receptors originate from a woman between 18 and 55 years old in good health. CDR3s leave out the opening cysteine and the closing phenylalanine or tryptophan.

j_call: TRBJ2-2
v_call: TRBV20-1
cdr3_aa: SVPGQLNTGELF

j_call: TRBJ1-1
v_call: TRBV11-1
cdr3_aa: ASTLSVNTEAF

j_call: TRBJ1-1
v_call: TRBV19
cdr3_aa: ASSPKRANTEAF

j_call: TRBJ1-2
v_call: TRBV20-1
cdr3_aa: SARTGGLNYGYT

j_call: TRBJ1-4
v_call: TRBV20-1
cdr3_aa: SAGRGHNEKLF

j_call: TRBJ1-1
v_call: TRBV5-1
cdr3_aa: ASSLVPAANLGAF

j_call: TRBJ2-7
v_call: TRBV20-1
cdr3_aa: SARGRSYEQY

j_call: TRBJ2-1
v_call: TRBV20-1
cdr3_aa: SATDQADEQF

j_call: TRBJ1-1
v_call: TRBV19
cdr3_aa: ASTHRGLNTEAF

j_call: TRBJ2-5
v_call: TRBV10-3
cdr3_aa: AISRSGGNQETQY

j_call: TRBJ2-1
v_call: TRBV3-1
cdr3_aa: ASSHLGSSPYNEQF

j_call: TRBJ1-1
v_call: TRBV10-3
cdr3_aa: AISDPTGRPEAF

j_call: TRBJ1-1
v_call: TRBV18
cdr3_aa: ASSPLRGLEAF

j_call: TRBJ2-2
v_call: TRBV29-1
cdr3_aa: SGQDFTGELF

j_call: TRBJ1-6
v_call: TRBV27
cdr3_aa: ASSQAGSPLH

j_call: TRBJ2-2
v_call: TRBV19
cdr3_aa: ASSILANTGELF

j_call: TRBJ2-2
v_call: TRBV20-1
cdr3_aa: SVRGLADTGELF

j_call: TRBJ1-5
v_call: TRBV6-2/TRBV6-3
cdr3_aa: ASTPGLSNQPQH